Presented here are 17 T cell receptor beta chains from one specimen sequenced in a study of T cells in Graves' hyperthyroidism and ophthalmopathy. RNA transcripts yielded amplified TCR beta CDR3 regions. HTBI primers drove first-round RT-PCR of the TCR CDR3. TCRdb re-derived calls from the multiplex PCR reads in MiXCR, one entry per CDR3 protein. This sample has roughly 640,000 distinct CDR3 sequences; roughly 16% occur once, and the top ten carry around 3.3%. The sequenced material came from blood. These receptors were collected from a woman in her thirties or forties with Graves' ophthalmopathy.

This clonotype occurred many times. CDR3 bases: TGCAGTGCGCCCGGGACCGCCCTAGGAAATGAGCAGTTCTTC. Encoded protein: CSAPGTALGNEQFF. This chain links TRBV20-1 with TRBJ2-1; D is tentatively TRBD1 or TRBD2 (5 bases each). The germline V and J ends were trimmed by 6 bases and 7 bases, with 19 bases remaining between them. Germline V lookup: CDR1 DFQATT, CDR2 SNEGSKA (reference sequence). This CDR3 is built from 14 residues.

The chain couples TRBV2 to TRBJ2-7; 7 bases are shared with TRBD2. Germline V lookup: CDR1 SNHLY, CDR2 FYNNEI. After removal of 6 bases from V and 3 bases from J, the junction contained 5 bases not matched to a gene. CDR3 length equals 13 residues. The CDR3 sequence: CASSREAGYEQYF. CDR3 DNA: TGTGCCAGCAGCCGGGAGGCGGGCTACGAGCAGTACTTC.

The rearrangement uses TRBV10-3 and TRBJ2-2; TRBD1 aligns across 8 bases. V was pared by 2 bases and J by 6 bases, with 8 bases of the junction left unmatched. Germline assignment: CDR1 ENHRY and CDR2 SYGVKD. This CDR3 is 16 amino acids long. The CDR3 region has the DNA TGTGCCATCAGTGAGACAGACAGGGGTATCGCCGGGGAGCTGTTTTTT. This encodes CAISETDRGIAGELFF.

This clonotype appeared a few times. V is TRBV5-6 and J is TRBJ2-7; unclear D gene. Trimming shortened V by 1 base and J by 2 bases, and 10 bases separated the two germline ends. The CDR3 has 14 amino acids. Germline CDR1 and CDR2: SGHDT and YYEEEE. This chain's CDR3 is CASSLFSLPYEQYF. CDR3 coding DNA: TGTGCCAGCAGCTTGTTTAGCTTACCCTACGAGCAGTACTTC.

The rearrangement uses TRBV12-3 or TRBV12-4 and TRBJ1-3, with D maybe TRBD1 (6 bases). The CDR3 extends over 16 amino acids. The V end was cut by 8 bases, the J end by 0 bases, with 17 bases between. CDR3 protein: CASARFRGSSGNTIYF. The CDR3 DNA is TGTGCCAGCGCCCGATTCAGGGGAAGCTCTGGAAACACCATATATTTT.

This clonotype has a count of ten or more. The V gene is TRBV18, the J gene TRBJ1-2; a weak D match, TRBD1 (6 bases). Trimming stripped 0 bases from V and 5 bases from J, with 13 bases between. Germline V CDR1 and CDR2: KGHSH, LQKENI. The CDR3 is 15 amino acids. The CDR3 nucleotides are TGTGCCAGCTCACCACCGTCACAGGGCGGGTATGGCTACACCTTC. Protein sequence: CASSPPSQGGYGYTF.

The J gene is TRBJ1-2, the V gene TRBV2; possible D gene TRBD1, 6 bases. V was trimmed by 4 bases and J by 7 bases, leaving 13 bases between them. This CDR3 region has 13 residues. Germline-derived CDR1 and CDR2 are SNHLY and FYNNEI. CDR3 region: CASSVDRFAGYTF. CDR3 DNA sequence: TGTGCCAGCAGTGTAGACAGGTTTGCTGGCTACACCTTC.

This clonotype was detected only once. The chain combines TRBV20-1 with TRBJ1-2; D perhaps matches TRBD1 (5 bases). V lost 5 bases and J 2 bases, leaving 15 bases between the germline ends. Germline V gene lookup returns CDR1 DFQATT and CDR2 SNEGSKA (reference sequence). The CDR3 sequence is 14 residues long. The CDR3 DNA reads TGCAGTGCTCAGAGGGGAAATCGGAACTATGGCTACACCTTC. Translated: CSAQRGNRNYGYTF.

This clonotype was detected only a few times. The J gene is TRBJ2-6, the V gene TRBV11-2; no reliable D call. V shed 0 bases and J shed 3 bases, with 9 bases lying between them. This CDR3 has 16 residues. Germline-derived CDR1 and CDR2 are SGHAT and FQNNGV. The CDR3 here is CASSLDRWIGANVLTF. In DNA, the CDR3 is TGTGCCAGCAGCTTAGATCGTTGGATTGGGGCCAACGTCCTGACTTTC.

This clonotype has at least ten counts. This chain connects TRBV2 to TRBJ1-1; 9 bases match TRBD1. The ends lost 4 bases at V and 11 bases at J; junction bases unmatched: 8. CDR3 size: 13 residues. CDR1 is SNHLY, CDR2 FYNNEI, per germline. The CDR3: CASSVTGGAEAFF. DNA for the CDR3: TGTGCCAGCAGTGTAACAGGGGGCGCAGAGGCTTTCTTT.

This clonotype was detected a few times. The chain couples TRBV19 to TRBJ1-5; no definite D call. CDR1 and CDR2 from the germline V gene are LNHDA and SQIVND (reference sequence). Trimming cost V 8 bases and J 6 bases, with 20 bases left between them. There are 15 residues in the CDR3. CDR3 region: CASHQDQQQSQPQHF. The CDR3 DNA sequence: TGTGCCAGTCACCAGGACCAACAACAGAGTCAGCCCCAGCATTTT.

This clonotype has ten or more counts. V and J are TRBV2 and TRBJ1-1; D call uncertain. V lost 7 bases, J lost 0 bases, and 3 bases lay in between. The germline CDR1 and CDR2 sequences are SNHLY and FYNNEI. The length of the CDR3 is 11 residues. The CDR3 DNA is TGTGCCAGCAATATGAACACTGAAGCTTTCTTT. The encoded protein is CASNMNTEAFF.

This clonotype appeared a few times. This may come from a read error, since a much larger clone is one base off. The chain combines TRBV3-1 with TRBJ1-3, with D tentatively TRBD1 (5 bases). The length of the CDR3 is 13 residues. Germline loops: CDR1 LGHDT, CDR2 YNNKEL (reference sequence). V was cut by 8 bases and J by 4 bases, with 12 bases left in between. The CDR3 DNA sequence: TGTGCCAGCGGCCCGACAGTAGGAAACACCATATATTTT. Residues: CASGPTVGNTIYF.

The gene calls are TRBV5-1 and TRBJ2-7; no reliable D call. The J call may be wrong; the DNA end is better matched by TRBJ2-1. The CDR3 has 14 residues. Germline loops: CDR1 SGHRS, CDR2 YFSETQ. The CDR3 DNA reads as TGCGCCAGCAGCTTGGTTGTCGGATCCTACGAGCAGTTCTTC. This encodes CASSLVVGSYEQFF.

The chain joins TRBV7-2 to TRBJ1-2, with a weak D call TRBD1 (6 bases). Germline assignment: CDR1 SGHTA and CDR2 FQGNSA. The CDR3 contains 16 residues. V was trimmed by 1 base and J by 8 bases, leaving 20 bases between them. The CDR3 spells CASSLGGPPLNSGYTF. The CDR3 DNA reads TGTGCCAGCAGCTTAGGGGGGCCTCCCTTAAATTCCGGCTACACCTTC.

This clonotype was seen only a few times. The J gene is TRBJ2-5, the V gene TRBV20-1; D is possibly TRBD2 (6 bases). With 5 bases removed from V and 3 bases from J, the gap between germline ends came to 16 bases. Germline V gene data show CDR1 as DFQATT and CDR2 as SNEGSKA (reference sequence). The CDR3 has 14 amino acids. The CDR3 region is CSAGPGLLEETQYF. DNA for the CDR3: TGCAGTGCTGGGCCTGGACTACTCGAAGAGACCCAGTACTTC.

The genes are TRBV20-1 and TRBJ2-1; 9 bases match TRBD2. CDR1 is DFQATT, CDR2 SNEGSKA, per germline (reference sequence). This CDR3 contains 14 residues. J lost 8 bases, V lost 2 bases, and 7 bases had no gene match. The CDR3 DNA follows: TGCAGTGCTAGACCCGCCGCGGGGGGGGATGAGCAGTTCTTC. This codes for CSARPAAGGDEQFF.